These 28 T cell receptor beta chains came from one sample sequenced in a study of shared clonotypes between healthy human individuals. Measured with immunoSEQ multiplex PCR; TCRdb has only the in-frame clones, and not every one. In the table there are over a million clones, approximately 76% of which are singletons. The sequencing sample was made of memory CD4+ T cells sorted from blood. Subset specified: CD45RA-negative fraction. These receptors were obtained from a man aged 18 to 30 in good health.

CDR3 in amino acids: CASRLTGLNEKLFF. The DNA for the CDR3 is TGTGCCAGCCGATTGACAGGGTTGAATGAAAAACTGTTTTTT. The V and J genes are TRBV6-5 and TRBJ1-4; 7 bases line up with TRBD1. V dropped 8 bases and J dropped 5; count of bases not matched to a gene: 8. Germline V gives CDR1 MNHEY, CDR2 SVGAGI. CDR3 size: 14 residues.

CDR3 sequence reads: CASKGGGADTQYF. CDR3 in DNA: TGTGCCAGCAAGGGCGGGGGGGCAGATACGCAGTATTTT. The genes are TRBV7-6 and TRBJ2-3; 9 positions match TRBD2. Trimming cost V 7 bases and J 4 bases; bases outside gene matches: 3. CDR3 length: 13 amino acids. Per the germline V gene, CDR1 is SGHVS and CDR2 is FNYEAQ.

Comment on this clone: The sample holds other DNA sequences that translate to the same CDR3. The chain combines TRBV5-1 with TRBJ1-2; 7 bases fit TRBD1. V lost 0 bases and J lost 6; bases outside the gene matches: 5. CDR1 is SGHRS and CDR2 is YFSETQ in the germline V gene. This CDR3 has 14 amino acids. DNA of the CDR3: TGCGCCAGCAGCTTGGGAGGGGGCGGAAATGGCTACACCTTC. It specifies CASSLGGGGNGYTF.

J is TRBJ2-1 and V is TRBV19, with D maybe TRBD1 (6 bases). With 6 bases removed from V and 4 bases from J, the gap between germline ends came to 13 bases. The length of the CDR3 is 14 residues. Germline loops: CDR1 LNHDA, CDR2 SQIVND (reference sequence). The CDR3 spells CASRGDTLYNEQFF. CDR3 bases: TGTGCCAGTAGGGGGGACACGCTATACAATGAGCAGTTCTTC.

V is TRBV5-8 and J is TRBJ2-5, with D hard to call. Trimming left V 4 bases short and J 5 bases short, with 9 bases between. This CDR3 region has 12 residues. Germline assignment: CDR1 SGHTS and CDR2 YDEGEE. CDR3 in amino acids: CASSQTRETQYF. The CDR3 nucleotides are TGTGCCAGCAGCCAGACCCGGGAGACCCAGTACTTC.

The count of this clone is one. The chain links TRBV19 to TRBJ2-3, with TRBD2 matching 7 bases. Germline V gives CDR1 LNHDA, CDR2 SQIVND (reference sequence). The length of the CDR3 is 15 residues. With V trimmed by 3 bases and J by 4 bases, 7 bases remained unmatched. The CDR3 DNA reads TGTGCCAGTAGTATGCGACTAGCCCGCGCAGATACGCAGTATTTT. Translated: CASSMRLARADTQYF. Complete variable domain (other parts from reference TRBV19 and TRBJ2-3): DGGITQSPKYLFRKEGQNVTLSCEQNLNHDAMYWYRQDPGQGLRLIYYSQIVNDFQKGDIAEGYSVSREKKESFPLTVTSAQKNPTAFYLCASSMRLARADTQYFGPGTRLTVL.

Regarding this clone: Different DNA sequences within this sample yield the same CDR3. This chain links TRBV5-1 with TRBJ2-7, with 7 bases fitting TRBD1. Germline V gives CDR1 SGHRS, CDR2 YFSETQ. CDR3 length: 15 amino acids. The ends lost 0 bases at V and 0 bases at J; junction bases unmatched: 3. DNA of the CDR3: TGCGCCAGCAGCTTGGAGACAGGGAGCTCCTACGAGCAGTACTTC. The encoded protein is CASSLETGSSYEQYF.

V gene TRBV5-1 combines with J gene TRBJ2-5, with D hard to call. Germline assignment: CDR1 SGHRS and CDR2 YFSETQ. The CDR3 covers 13 residues. Trimming took off 4 bases at V and 2 bases at J, with 9 bases between the two ends. The CDR3 region is CASSPNQQETQYF. The CDR3 nucleotides read TGCGCCAGCAGCCCCAATCAACAAGAGACCCAGTACTTC.

As DNA, the CDR3 is TGCAGCGTTATACAGGGGTCCTACGAGCAGTACTTC. The encoded protein is CSVIQGSYEQYF. The chain is built from TRBV29-1 and TRBJ2-7; 7 bases map to TRBD1. Trimming took 5 bases from V and 1 from J; bases not matched to a gene: 2. The CDR3 length is 12 residues. CDR1 and CDR2 from the germline V gene are SQVTM and ANQGSEA.

The chain links TRBV5-1 to TRBJ1-4, with D hard to call. In germline, CDR1 is SGHRS, CDR2 YFSETQ. The CDR3 is made up of 14 amino acids. Deletions cut 4 bases from V and 4 bases from J, with 11 bases between. The CDR3 protein is CASSIQVGNEKLFF. For the CDR3, the DNA is TGCGCCAGCAGCATCCAGGTCGGTAATGAAAAACTGTTTTTT. Looking up the rest from reference TRBV5-1 and TRBJ1-4 gives the full variable domain: KAGVTQTPRYLIKTRGQQVTLSCSPISGHRSVSWYQQTPGQGLQFLFEYFSETQRNKGNFPGRFSGRQFSNSRSEMNVSTLELGDSALYLCASSIQVGNEKLFFGSGTQLSVL.

The V gene is TRBV11-3, the J gene TRBJ2-2; D is unresolved. The length of the CDR3 is 12 residues. Germline CDR1 and CDR2: SGHNT and YENEEA. Trimming pared 5 bases from V and 3 bases from J, leaving 4 bases between. The CDR3 region is CASSDYTGELFF. Written as DNA, the CDR3 is TGTGCCAGCAGCGACTACACCGGGGAGCTGTTTTTT.

This clone appeared a few times. This chain uses TRBV11-2 with TRBJ1-1; 8 nucleotides match TRBD1. V shed 3 bases, J shed 8 bases, and the junction held 5 bases outside the gene matches. Germline V gene lookup returns CDR1 SGHAT and CDR2 FQNNGV. The CDR3 spans 13 residues. CDR3 protein: CASSLGQALEAFF. For the CDR3, the DNA is TGTGCCAGCAGCTTGGGACAGGCCTTAGAAGCTTTCTTT.

This chain joins TRBV6-5 and TRBJ2-1, with TRBD2 matching 12 bases. Germline CDR1 and CDR2: MNHEY and SVGAGI. This CDR3 has 15 residues. The V gene end was trimmed by 2 bases and the J gene end by 7 bases; junction bases not matched to a gene: 3. CDR3 sequence (DNA): TGTGCCAGCAGTTACCCCGGGACTAGCGGGAATGAGCAGTTCTTC. Its protein product is CASSYPGTSGNEQFF.

The chain links TRBV19 to TRBJ1-3, with TRBD1 as a possible D gene (5 bases). V lost 8 bases to trimming and J lost 4 bases, with 12 bases between them. This CDR3 region has 13 residues. CDR1 is LNHDA, CDR2 SQIVND, per germline (reference sequence). CDR3 sequence reads: CASYPGTGNTIYF. CDR3 bases: TGTGCCAGTTATCCAGGGACGGGAAACACCATATATTTT.

This rearrangement joins TRBV5-4 to TRBJ1-2; no definite D call. CDR1 is SGHNT and CDR2 is YYREEE in the germline V gene (reference sequence). The CDR3 spans 14 residues. V dropped 0 bases and J dropped 4 bases, with 10 bases sitting between them. The chain's CDR3 is CASSLGVVSYGYTF. CDR3 bases: TGTGCCAGCAGCTTGGGAGTGGTTAGCTATGGCTACACCTTC.

The chain employs TRBV7-2 and TRBJ2-7, with TRBD1 matching 8 bases. This CDR3 is 14 amino acids long. Germline V lookup: CDR1 SGHTA, CDR2 FQGNSA. The V segment lost 3 bases and the J segment 5 bases; nucleotides outside the gene matches: 6. The CDR3 sequence is CASSFGTTGDEQYF. CDR3 in DNA: TGTGCCAGCAGCTTTGGGACGACAGGGGACGAGCAGTACTTC.

The V and J genes are TRBV29-1 and TRBJ1-5; 10 nucleotides match TRBD1. The V and J ends lost 4 bases and 4 bases, in that order; junction bases with no gene match: 7. Germline CDR1 SQVTM, CDR2 ANQGSEA. The CDR3 consists of 15 residues. Written as DNA, the CDR3 is TGCAGCGTTGTCCTCCGGGACAGGGGAAATCAGCCCCAGCATTTT. Amino acids: CSVVLRDRGNQPQHF.

The rearrangement uses TRBV6-6 and TRBJ2-5; D is possibly TRBD2 (5 bases). The ends were cut back, 6 bases at V and 5 bases at J, with 13 bases in the middle. The CDR3 has 13 amino acids. The V gene's germline CDR1 is MNHNY and CDR2 SVGAGI (reference sequence). The CDR3 region is CASSSTRGETQYF. Written as DNA, the CDR3 is TGTGCCAGCAGCTCCACTAGAGGCGAGACCCAGTACTTC.

The J gene is TRBJ1-3, the V gene TRBV6-1, with no clear D. Germline-derived CDR1 and CDR2 are MNHNS and SASEGT. The CDR3 extends over 14 amino acids. Trimming shortened V by 6 bases and J by 4 bases, and 13 bases separated the two germline ends. This CDR3 is CASRVSTAGNTIYF. The CDR3 DNA follows: TGTGCCAGCAGGGTCAGTACGGCCGGAAACACCATATATTTT.

The chain employs TRBV4-1 and TRBJ1-6, with D hard to call. Trimming removed 0 bases at V and 0 bases at J, with 12 bases between. The germline V gene has CDR1 MGHRA and CDR2 YSYEKL. The CDR3 is 18 residues long. In DNA form, the CDR3 reads TGCGCCAGCAGCCAAGAACAGAGTCCGAGCTCCTATAATTCACCCCTCCACTTT. Translated: CASSQEQSPSSYNSPLHF.

The V call is TRBV7-2, the J call TRBJ2-7; TRBD1 or TRBD2 may be the D gene (5 bases each). This CDR3 has 14 amino acids. The ends were cut back, 1 base at V and 7 bases at J, with 14 bases in the middle. Germline V gene sequence: CDR1 SGHTA, CDR2 FQGNSA. The CDR3 reads CASSLGQGPREQYF. DNA for the CDR3: TGTGCCAGCAGCTTAGGCCAGGGACCCCGGGAGCAGTACTTC. Full variable domain (rest looked up from reference TRBV7-2 and TRBJ2-7): GAGVSQSPSNKVTEKGKDVELRCDPISGHTALYWYRQSLGQGLEFLIYFQGNSAPDKSGLPSDRFSAERTGGSVSTLTIQRTQQEDSAVYLCASSLGQGPREQYFGPGTRLTVT.

This clone was observed a single time. The J gene is TRBJ2-2, the V gene TRBV7-3; the match to TRBD1 covers 7 bases. Germline V gives CDR1 SGHTA, CDR2 FQGTGA. V lost 4 bases to trimming and J lost 2 bases; unmatched junction nucleotides: 7. The CDR3 contains 16 residues. The CDR3 spells CASSSKEGANTGELFF. CDR3 DNA sequence: TGTGCCAGCAGCTCGAAAGAGGGGGCTAACACCGGGGAGCTGTTTTTT. Full variable domain (missing parts from reference TRBV7-3 and TRBJ2-2): GAGVSQTPSNKVTEKGKYVELRCDPISGHTALYWYRQSLGQGPEFLIYFQGTGAADDSGLPNDRFFAVRPEGSVSTLKIQRTERGDSAVYLCASSSKEGANTGELFFGEGSRLTVL.

This chain joins TRBV6-5 and TRBJ1-2, with 12 positions matching TRBD1. CDR1 MNHEY and CDR2 SVGAGI come from the germline V gene. The CDR3 has 13 residues. With 11 bases clipped from V and 4 bases from J, the junction kept 5 bases outside the gene matches. CDR3 amino acids: CAVGQGAPYGYTF. The CDR3 DNA is TGTGCCGTGGGACAGGGGGCTCCCTATGGCTACACCTTC.

The chain is built from TRBV28 and TRBJ2-1, with D possibly being TRBD1 or TRBD2 (6 bases each). Between the trimmed V and J ends, which lost 7 bases and 0 bases, there was a span of 16 bases. Germline assignment: CDR1 MDHEN and CDR2 SYDVKM. The CDR3 has 16 amino acids. The CDR3 sequence is CASTPGALISYNEQFF. CDR3 in DNA: TGTGCCAGCACCCCGGGGGCGTTAATCTCCTACAATGAGCAGTTCTTC.

This chain links TRBV9 with TRBJ2-5; unclear D gene. The ends were cut back, 0 bases at V and 4 bases at J, with 10 bases in the middle. There are 14 residues in the CDR3. Germline V gene lookup returns CDR1 SGDLS and CDR2 YYNGEE. CDR3: CASSVGPPRETQYF. The DNA for the CDR3 is TGTGCCAGCAGCGTAGGTCCCCCGCGAGAGACCCAGTACTTC. Together with reference TRBV9 and TRBJ2-5, the CDR3 gives the full variable domain: DSGVTQTPKHLITATGQRVTLRCSPRSGDLSVYWYQQSLDQGLQFLIQYYNGEERAKGNILERFSAQQFPDLHSELNLSSLELGDSALYFCASSVGPPRETQYFGPGTRLLVL.

This clone came up a few times. This chain connects TRBV7-9 to TRBJ2-7, with D uncertain. CDR3 size: 11 residues. The germline CDR1 and CDR2 sequences are SEHNR and FQNEAQ (reference sequence). The V end lost 3 bases, the J end lost 7 bases, and 7 bases lay between the germline ends. DNA of the CDR3: TGTGCCAGCAGCTTTCGTGTTGAGCAGTACTTC. As protein: CASSFRVEQYF.

The rearrangement links TRBV5-5 to TRBJ2-1; TRBD2 matches 7 bases. With 3 bases clipped from V and 7 bases from J, the junction kept 10 bases outside the gene matches. CDR1 and CDR2 (germline): SGHKS, YYEKEE (reference sequence). The CDR3 covers 15 residues. CDR3 nucleotides: TGTGCCAGCAGCTGGGGAGGGGCCCCGCAAAATGAGCAGTTCTTC. Encoded protein: CASSWGGAPQNEQFF. Full variable domain (rest looked up from reference TRBV5-5 and TRBJ2-1): DAGVTQSPTHLIKTRGQQVTLRCSPISGHKSVSWYQQVLGQGPQFIFQYYEKEERGRGNFPDRFSARQFPNYSSELNVNALLLGDSALYLCASSWGGAPQNEQFFGPGTRLTVL.

This clone was seen many times. Distinct nucleotide sequences in the sample also encode this CDR3. The chain employs TRBV5-1 and TRBJ2-3; perhaps TRBD2 as D (6 bases). Trimming took off 3 bases at V and 0 bases at J, with 14 bases between the two ends. CDR3 size: 16 residues. Germline V lookup: CDR1 SGHRS, CDR2 YFSETQ. The chain's CDR3 is CASSSGLFPSTDTQYF. In nucleotides, the CDR3 is TGCGCCAGCAGCTCGGGACTCTTCCCAAGCACAGATACGCAGTATTTT.